This TCR beta chain appears in the sequencing data of a study of somatic mutations in cytotoxic T cells in rheumatoid arthritis. Libraries were prepared by immunoSEQ multiplex PCR; TCRdb keeps only in-frame clonotypes and omits some of them. The profile shows more than 12,000 clones, about 90% of them singletons. V was shortened by 3 bases and J by 2 bases, with 11 bases between the two germline ends. In germline, CDR1 is SGDLS, CDR2 YYNGEE. The CDR3 runs to 14 residues. The TCR originated in a man between 65 and 85 years old with rheumatoid arthritis. The specimen sequenced was CD4+ T cells sorted from blood. This chain joins TRBV9 and TRBJ1-2; D is possibly TRBD1 (5 bases). The CDR3 sequence: CASSATPGNYGYTF. The CDR3 region has the DNA TGTGCCAGCAGCGCGACTCCAGGGAACTATGGCTACACCTTC. Filled out from reference TRBV9 and TRBJ1-2, the complete variable domain reads DSGVTQTPKHLITATGQRVTLRCSPRSGDLSVYWYQQSLDQGLQFLIQYYNGEERAKGNILERFSAQQFPDLHSELNLSSLELGDSALYFCASSATPGNYGYTFGSGTRLTVV.